This entry lists 21 T cell receptor beta chains sequenced from one sample in a study of T cell changes during pregnancy in multiple sclerosis. This table comes from immunoSEQ multiplex PCR, and its TCRdb copy is limited to in-frame clones, with some not included. The sample yields around 59,000 clones, approximately 90% seen once. Here the sequenced sample was CD4+ T cells from peripheral blood mononuclear cells, taken in the first trimester of pregnancy. These receptors originate from a female donor with multiple sclerosis, enrolled in a pregnancy study.

This clone was seen a single time. The chain has TRBV7-3 and TRBJ2-7, with TRBD2 matching over 8 bases. Germline assignment: CDR1 SGHTA and CDR2 FQGTGA. The CDR3 has 15 residues. The J segment lost 1 base and the V segment lost 2 bases, leaving 4 bases of the junction unmatched. The CDR3 region is CASSLGRGASYEQYF. The CDR3 coding sequence is TGTGCCAGCAGCTTAGGGCGGGGGGCTTCCTACGAGCAGTACTTC.

This clone was found once. This chain links TRBV7-9 with TRBJ1-4; perhaps TRBD1 as D (5 bases). Germline-derived CDR1 and CDR2 are SEHNR and FQNEAQ (reference sequence). Trimming removed 3 bases at V and 4 bases at J, with 9 bases between. The CDR3 is made up of 14 amino acids. This CDR3 reads CASSFWGGNEKLFF. CDR3 bases: TGTGCCAGCAGCTTTTGGGGGGGTAATGAAAAACTGTTTTTT.

V is TRBV10-3 and J is TRBJ2-3; a possible D gene is TRBD1 (6 bases). The CDR3 sequence is 14 residues long. Trimming left V 4 bases short and J 0 bases short, with 8 bases between. Per germline, CDR1 ENHRY and CDR2 SYGVKD. The CDR3 loop is CAISGTASTDTQYF. Here the CDR3 DNA reads TGTGCCATCAGTGGGACAGCAAGCACAGATACGCAGTATTTT.

The chain links TRBV6-1 to TRBJ2-5, with D maybe TRBD2 (6 bases). CDR3 length: 13 amino acids. V shed 4 bases and J shed 4 bases, with 10 bases lying between them. Germline V gene data show CDR1 as MNHNS and CDR2 as SASEGT. This chain's CDR3 is CASSGRGRETQYF. The CDR3 DNA is TGTGCCAGCAGTGGGAGGGGACGAGAGACCCAGTACTTC.

The chain uses TRBV9 and TRBJ1-3; D gene ambiguous. Germline V CDR1 and CDR2: SGDLS, YYNGEE. The ends were cut back, 3 bases at V and 8 bases at J, with 21 bases in the middle. CDR3 length: 16 residues. The CDR3 DNA is TGTGCCAGCAGCGCCTCCACGTCACTTCGTCCCGACACCATATATTTT. This translates into CASSASTSLRPDTIYF.

This chain uses TRBV19 with TRBJ1-1, with 10 bases lining up with TRBD1. Trimming took 5 bases from V and 3 from J; bases not matched to a gene: 6. Germline CDR1 is LNHDA and CDR2 is SQIVND (reference sequence). The CDR3 length is 15 residues. Here the CDR3 reads CASSFRQGADTEAFF. The CDR3 DNA follows: TGTGCCAGTAGTTTCCGACAGGGGGCTGACACTGAAGCTTTCTTT.

The rearrangement links TRBV19 to TRBJ2-7; a possible D gene is TRBD1 (6 bases). V was cut by 9 bases and J by 1 base, with 19 bases left in between. Germline V gene lookup returns CDR1 LNHDA and CDR2 SQIVND (reference sequence). The CDR3 length is 15 residues. This CDR3 reads CASQSPGHGSYEQYF. Written as DNA, the CDR3 is TGTGCCAGCCAATCCCCGGGACACGGATCCTACGAGCAGTACTTC.

The V call is TRBV7-3, the J call TRBJ2-2, with a possible D match to TRBD2 (7 bases). The germline CDR1 and CDR2 sequences are SGHTA and FQGTGA. V dropped 1 base and J dropped 5 bases, with 14 bases sitting between them. The CDR3 is 16 residues long. The CDR3 loop is CASSLNGGRGTGELFF. CDR3 nucleotides: TGTGCCAGCAGCTTAAATGGAGGGAGGGGGACCGGGGAGCTGTTTTTT.

The J gene is TRBJ1-1, the V gene TRBV7-2; unclear D gene. The germline V gene has CDR1 SGHTA and CDR2 FQGNSA. With 5 bases removed from V and 3 bases from J, the gap between germline ends came to 13 bases. The CDR3 is 14 amino acids. Here the CDR3 reads CASSLQAGDTEAFF. CDR3 sequence (DNA): TGTGCCAGCAGCCTCCAGGCCGGGGACACTGAAGCTTTCTTT.

This chain uses TRBV25-1 with TRBJ1-6, with no clear D. The CDR3 consists of 15 residues. CDR1 and CDR2 from the germline V gene are MGHDK and SYGVNS. Trimming removed 5 bases from V and 0 bases from J, with 8 bases in between. The CDR3 protein is CASSPSSSYNSPLHF. In DNA, the CDR3 is TGTGCCAGCAGTCCCTCGAGCTCCTATAATTCACCCCTCCACTTT.

The V call is TRBV6-5, the J call TRBJ1-1; 7 nucleotides match TRBD1. Germline lookup yields CDR1 MNHEY and CDR2 SVGAGI. J gave up 2 bases and V 8 bases, and 11 bases lay outside the gene matches. The CDR3 is made up of 15 amino acids. In DNA form, the CDR3 reads TGTGCCAGCCGACCCTCGACAGGGCTAAACACTGAAGCTTTCTTT. Translating gives CASRPSTGLNTEAFF.

The chain has TRBV19 and TRBJ2-3; the match to TRBD1 covers 8 bases. This CDR3 is built from 15 residues. Germline loops: CDR1 LNHDA, CDR2 SQIVND (reference sequence). With V trimmed by 5 bases and J by 2 bases, 6 bases remained unmatched. The CDR3 loop reads CASSVTGANTDTQYF. CDR3 in DNA: TGTGCCAGTAGTGTGACAGGGGCAAACACAGATACGCAGTATTTT.

This chain connects TRBV7-9 to TRBJ1-2, with TRBD1 identical over 10 bases. Germline-derived CDR1 and CDR2 are SEHNR and FQNEAQ (reference sequence). This CDR3 comprises 13 residues. V was clipped by 5 bases and J by 8 bases; unmatched bases: 5. The CDR3 coding sequence is TGTGCCAGCAGCCGACAGGGGGCGGTAGGCTACACCTTC. Protein sequence: CASSRQGAVGYTF.

The genes are TRBV5-1 and TRBJ1-2; 9 bases are shared with TRBD1. This CDR3 has 14 residues. The germline CDR1 and CDR2 sequences are SGHRS and YFSETQ. V shed 4 bases, J shed 8 bases, and the junction held 9 bases outside the gene matches. CDR3: CASSPLQGAYGYTF. CDR3 nucleotide sequence: TGCGCCAGCAGCCCTCTACAGGGGGCGTACGGCTACACCTTC.

The V call is TRBV6-1, the J call TRBJ1-2; TRBD1 is a possible D gene (6 bases). Between the trimmed V and J ends, which lost 4 bases and 0 bases, there was a span of 9 bases. CDR1 and CDR2 (germline): MNHNS, SASEGT. The CDR3 is 14 residues long. The chain's CDR3 is CASSGTVANYGYTF. The CDR3 DNA follows: TGTGCCAGCAGTGGGACAGTGGCTAACTATGGCTACACCTTC.

The table lists this clone with a few counts. The CDR3 nucleotides read TGTGCCAGCAGCACGGCCAACAGGGGGAACACTGAAGCTTTCTTT. Its translation is CASSTANRGNTEAFF. The rearrangement joins TRBV21-1 to TRBJ1-1; the DNA was not used to check the table's D call, TRBD1. TRBV21-1 constitutes a pseudogene. The CDR3 spans 15 residues.

The chain is built from TRBV9 and TRBJ2-5; 9 positions match TRBD1. Germline V CDR1 and CDR2: SGDLS, YYNGEE. The CDR3 has 16 amino acids. V lost 0 bases to trimming and J lost 1 base; unmatched junction nucleotides: 4. The CDR3 nucleotides are TGTGCCAGCAGCGTAGGAGGGACAGGGCCCCAAGAGACCCAGTACTTC. This translates into CASSVGGTGPQETQYF.

The V gene is TRBV11-2, the J gene TRBJ1-2; perhaps TRBD1 as D (6 bases). This CDR3 is built from 16 residues. Trimming removed 2 bases from V and 4 bases from J, with 17 bases in between. The germline gives CDR1 SGHAT, CDR2 FQNNGV. The CDR3 region is CASSLTHRVEAYGYTF. In nucleotides, the CDR3 is TGTGCCAGCAGCTTAACCCACAGGGTTGAGGCCTATGGCTACACCTTC.

The sample holds one count of this clone. The chain combines TRBV4-1 with TRBJ2-1, with a tentative D call TRBD2 (6 bases). V gave up 5 bases and J gave up 7 bases, with 18 bases separating them. This CDR3 has 15 residues. Per the germline V gene, CDR1 is MGHRA and CDR2 is YSYEKL. The chain's CDR3 is CASSEPGVSRNEQFF. Here the CDR3 DNA reads TGCGCCAGCAGCGAACCGGGGGTATCGCGGAATGAGCAGTTCTTC.

The DNA of the CDR3 is TGTGCCAGTACTTCCCCGGGACAGGGGGCATCTTCTAACTATGGCTACACCTTC. It translates to CASTSPGQGASSNYGYTF. V usage is TRBV19 and J usage is TRBJ1-2; 12 bases fit TRBD1. Per the germline V gene, CDR1 is LNHDA and CDR2 is SQIVND (reference sequence). Trimming at V came to 7 bases and at J to 0 bases, leaving 12 bases not matched to a gene. This CDR3 is 18 amino acids long.

The chain uses TRBV5-1 and TRBJ2-2, with 7 nucleotides matching TRBD2. Germline-derived CDR1 and CDR2 are SGHRS and YFSETQ. CDR3 length: 14 amino acids. Losses at the gene ends were 4 bases for V and 4 bases for J; bases not matched to a gene: 4. In DNA form, the CDR3 reads TGCGCCAGCAGCCGGACGGGAGGCACCGGGGAGCTGTTTTTT. It translates to CASSRTGGTGELFF.